This TCR beta chain was recovered during a study of cytomegalovirus exposure and HLA in healthy donors. 60 Vbeta and 13 Jbeta primers were used in PCR. TCRdb keeps only in-frame clones here, not all; method: immunoSEQ multiplex PCR. The sample records some 130,000 clones, around four fifths being singletons. The ends were cut back, 1 base at V and 3 bases at J, with 12 bases in the middle. The germline gives CDR1 SGHAT, CDR2 FQNNGV. The CDR3 length is 15 residues. This clone was recorded a few times. What it recognizes is unknown. General study points: Later, TCR association rates were found to vary by HLA locus, highest for DRB1 and lowest for HLA-C.

The chain joins TRBV11-2 to TRBJ2-5; D ambiguous. The sample consisted of PBMCs. The TCR sequence derives from a human donor in good health. The CDR3 DNA reads as TGTGCCAGCAGCTTAGCCCCCCTTAAAAAAGAGACCCAGTACTTC. Translation gives CASSLAPLKKETQYF.